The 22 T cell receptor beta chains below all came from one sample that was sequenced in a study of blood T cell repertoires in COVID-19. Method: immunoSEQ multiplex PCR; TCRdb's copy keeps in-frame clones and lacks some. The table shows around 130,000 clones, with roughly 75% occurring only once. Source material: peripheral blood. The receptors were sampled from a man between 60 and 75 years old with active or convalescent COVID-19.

In DNA, the CDR3 is TGCAGCGTAGCGCAGCCGACTGAAGCTTTCTTT. Translating it yields CSVAQPTEAFF. The chain carries TRBV29-1 and TRBJ1-1; D not certain. The CDR3 extends over 11 amino acids. In germline, CDR1 is SQVTM, CDR2 ANQGSEA. Deletions cut 6 bases from V and 5 bases from J, with 10 bases between.

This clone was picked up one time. The CDR3 nucleotides are TGTGCCAGTAGTATAGGGGCGGACTTTCAGCATTTT. Residues: CASSIGADFQHF. The chain joins TRBV19 to TRBJ1-5; unclear D gene. V was clipped by 1 base and J by 13 bases, with 11 bases between them. This CDR3 is 12 amino acids long. Germline CDR1 LNHDA, CDR2 SQIVND (reference sequence).

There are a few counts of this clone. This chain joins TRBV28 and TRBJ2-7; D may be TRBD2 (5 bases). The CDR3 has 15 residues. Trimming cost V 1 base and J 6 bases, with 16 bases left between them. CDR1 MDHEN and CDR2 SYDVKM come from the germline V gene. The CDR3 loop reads CASSLYGPPRGEQYF. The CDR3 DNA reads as TGTGCCAGCAGTTTATATGGCCCGCCCCGGGGCGAGCAGTACTTC.

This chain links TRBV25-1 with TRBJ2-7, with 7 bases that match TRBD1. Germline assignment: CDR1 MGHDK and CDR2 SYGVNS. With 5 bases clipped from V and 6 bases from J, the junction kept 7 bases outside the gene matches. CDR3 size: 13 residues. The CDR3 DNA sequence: TGTGCCAGCAGTCTTGGGGCAGGGGGCGAGCAGTACTTC. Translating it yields CASSLGAGGEQYF.

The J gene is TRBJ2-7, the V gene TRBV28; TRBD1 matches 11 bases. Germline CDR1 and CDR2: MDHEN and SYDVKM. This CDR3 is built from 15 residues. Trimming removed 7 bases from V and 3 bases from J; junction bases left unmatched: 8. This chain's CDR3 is CASNQSGTGGYEQYF. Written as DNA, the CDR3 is TGTGCCAGCAATCAAAGCGGGACAGGGGGCTACGAGCAGTACTTC. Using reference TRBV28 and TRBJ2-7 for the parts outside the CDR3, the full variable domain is DVKVTQSSRYLVKRTGEKVFLECVQDMDHENMFWYRQDPGLGLRLIYFSYDVKMKEKGDIPEGYSVSREKKERFSLILESASTNQTSMYLCASNQSGTGGYEQYFGPGTRLTVT.

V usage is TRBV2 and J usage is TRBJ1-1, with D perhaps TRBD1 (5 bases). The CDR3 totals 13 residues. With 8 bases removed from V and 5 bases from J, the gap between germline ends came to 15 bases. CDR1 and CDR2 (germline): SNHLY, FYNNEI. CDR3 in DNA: TGTGCCAGCGGGCAGGGCAGGCGGACTGAAGCTTTCTTT. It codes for CASGQGRRTEAFF.

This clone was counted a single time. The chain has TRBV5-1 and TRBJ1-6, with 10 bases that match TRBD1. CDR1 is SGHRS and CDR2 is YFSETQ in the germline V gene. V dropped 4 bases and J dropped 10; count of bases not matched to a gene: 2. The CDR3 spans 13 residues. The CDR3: CASSGTGDSPLHF. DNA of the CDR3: TGCGCCAGCAGCGGGACAGGGGACTCACCCCTCCACTTT.

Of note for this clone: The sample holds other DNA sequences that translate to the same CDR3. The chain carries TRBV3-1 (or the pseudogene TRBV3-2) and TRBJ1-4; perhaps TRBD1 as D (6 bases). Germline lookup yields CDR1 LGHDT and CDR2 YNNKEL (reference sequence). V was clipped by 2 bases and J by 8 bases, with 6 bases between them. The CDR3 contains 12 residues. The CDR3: CASSQQGEKLFF. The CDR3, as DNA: TGTGCCAGCAGCCAACAGGGGGAAAAACTGTTTTTT.

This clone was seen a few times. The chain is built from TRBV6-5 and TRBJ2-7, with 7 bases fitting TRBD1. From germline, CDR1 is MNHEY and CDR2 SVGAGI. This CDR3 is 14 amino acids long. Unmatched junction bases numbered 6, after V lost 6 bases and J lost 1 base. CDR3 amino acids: CASSVRGRSYEQYF. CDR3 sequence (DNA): TGTGCCAGCAGCGTTAGGGGGCGGTCCTACGAGCAGTACTTC.

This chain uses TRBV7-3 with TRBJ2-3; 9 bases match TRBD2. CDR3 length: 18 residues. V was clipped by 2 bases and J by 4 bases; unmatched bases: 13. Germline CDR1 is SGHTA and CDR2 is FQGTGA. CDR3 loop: CASSLASGIRGWADTQYF. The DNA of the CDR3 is TGTGCCAGCAGCTTAGCTAGCGGGATAAGGGGATGGGCAGATACGCAGTATTTT.

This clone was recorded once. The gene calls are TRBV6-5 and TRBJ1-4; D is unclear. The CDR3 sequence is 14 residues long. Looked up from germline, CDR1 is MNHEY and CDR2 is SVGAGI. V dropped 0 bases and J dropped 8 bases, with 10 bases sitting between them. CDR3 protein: CASSYSTESEKLFF. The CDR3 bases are TGTGCCAGCAGTTACTCGACGGAGAGCGAAAAACTGTTTTTT.

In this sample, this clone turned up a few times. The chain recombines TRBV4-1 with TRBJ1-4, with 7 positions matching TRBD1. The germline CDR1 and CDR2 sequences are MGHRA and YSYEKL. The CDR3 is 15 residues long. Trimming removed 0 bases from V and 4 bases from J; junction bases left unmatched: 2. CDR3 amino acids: CASSQETGRNEKLFF. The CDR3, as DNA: TGCGCCAGCAGCCAAGAGACAGGGCGTAATGAAAAACTGTTTTTT.

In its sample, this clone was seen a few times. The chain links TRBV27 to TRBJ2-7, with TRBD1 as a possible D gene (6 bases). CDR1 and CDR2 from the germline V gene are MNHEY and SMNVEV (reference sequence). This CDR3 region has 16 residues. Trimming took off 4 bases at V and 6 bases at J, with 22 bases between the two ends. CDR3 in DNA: TGTGCCAGCAGTTACTTGGGCAGGTGGGACAAACGCGAGCAGTACTTC. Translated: CASSYLGRWDKREQYF.

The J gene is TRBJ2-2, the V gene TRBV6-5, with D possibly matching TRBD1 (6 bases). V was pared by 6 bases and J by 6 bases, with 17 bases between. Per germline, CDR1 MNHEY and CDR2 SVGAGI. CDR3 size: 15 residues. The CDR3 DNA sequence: TGTGCCAGCAGCCGTAGAATACAGGGCCCCGGGGAGCTGTTTTTT. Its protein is CASSRRIQGPGELFF.

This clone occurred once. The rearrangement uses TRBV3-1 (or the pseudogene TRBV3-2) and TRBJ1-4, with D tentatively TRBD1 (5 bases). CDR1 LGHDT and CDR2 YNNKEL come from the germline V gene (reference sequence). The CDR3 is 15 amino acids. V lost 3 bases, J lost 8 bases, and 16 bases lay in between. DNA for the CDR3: TGTGCCAGCAGCCACCACGCGGGGGGGAGGGAAAAACTGTTTTTT. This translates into CASSHHAGGREKLFF.

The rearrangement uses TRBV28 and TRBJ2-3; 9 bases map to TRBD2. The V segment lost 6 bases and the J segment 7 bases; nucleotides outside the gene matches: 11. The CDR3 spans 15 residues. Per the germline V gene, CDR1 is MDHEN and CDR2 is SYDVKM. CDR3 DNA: TGTGCCAGCAGACGTCTGGCGGGAGGGCCAAATACGCAGTATTTT. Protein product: CASRRLAGGPNTQYF.

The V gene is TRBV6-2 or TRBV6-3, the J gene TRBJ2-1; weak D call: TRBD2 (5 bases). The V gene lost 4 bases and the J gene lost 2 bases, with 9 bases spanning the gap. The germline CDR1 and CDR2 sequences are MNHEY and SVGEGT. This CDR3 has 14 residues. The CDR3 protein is CASSSHGAYNEQFF. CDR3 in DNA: TGTGCCAGCAGTTCTCACGGGGCCTACAATGAGCAGTTCTTC.

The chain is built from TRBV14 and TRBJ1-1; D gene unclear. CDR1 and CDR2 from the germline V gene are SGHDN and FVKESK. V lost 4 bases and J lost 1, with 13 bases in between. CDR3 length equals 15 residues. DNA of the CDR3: TGTGCCAGCAGCCGACTCCCGGGAAGGAACACTGAAGCTTTCTTT. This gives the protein CASSRLPGRNTEAFF.

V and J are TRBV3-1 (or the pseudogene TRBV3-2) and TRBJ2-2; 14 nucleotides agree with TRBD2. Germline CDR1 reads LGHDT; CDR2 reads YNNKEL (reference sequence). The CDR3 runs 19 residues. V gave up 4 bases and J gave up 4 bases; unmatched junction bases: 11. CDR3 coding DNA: TGTGCCAGCAGCCTCTCCGGGACTAGCGGGAGCGGGGGCACCGGGGAGCTGTTTTTT. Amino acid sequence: CASSLSGTSGSGGTGELFF.

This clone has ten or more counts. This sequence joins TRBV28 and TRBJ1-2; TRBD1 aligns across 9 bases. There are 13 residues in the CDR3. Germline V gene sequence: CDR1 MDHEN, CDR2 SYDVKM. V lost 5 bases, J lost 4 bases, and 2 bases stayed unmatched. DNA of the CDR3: TGTGCCAGCAGTATGACAGGGGGCTATGGCTACACCTTC. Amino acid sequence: CASSMTGGYGYTF.

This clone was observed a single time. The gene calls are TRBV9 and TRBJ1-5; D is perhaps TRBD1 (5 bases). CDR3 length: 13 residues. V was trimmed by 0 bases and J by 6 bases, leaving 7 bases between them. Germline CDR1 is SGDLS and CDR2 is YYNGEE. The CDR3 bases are TGTGCCAGCAGCGTAGTCGGGGGTCAGCCCCAGCATTTT. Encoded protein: CASSVVGGQPQHF.

CDR3 DNA: TGTGCCAGCAGCTTGGCAGCGGGAGGGCCCATCAACTCCTACGAGCAGTACTTC. It encodes CASSLAAGGPINSYEQYF. J is TRBJ2-7 and V is TRBV7-2; 10 nucleotides agree with TRBD2. CDR3 size: 18 residues. The germline V gene has CDR1 SGHTA and CDR2 FQGNSA. Germline trimming cut 3 bases from V and 0 bases from J; bases unmatched to any gene: 11.